The 7 T cell receptor beta chains below all came from one sample that was sequenced in a study of blood T cell repertoires in COVID-19. Method: immunoSEQ multiplex PCR; TCRdb's copy keeps in-frame clones and lacks some. Among around 99,000 clones, 89% were seen once, and the ten largest hold under 5.5%. Sequencing was carried out using peripheral blood. These TCRs come from a man between 35 and 55 years old with active or convalescent COVID-19.

V is TRBV15 and J is TRBJ1-1, with D unresolved. V lost 3 bases to trimming and J lost 6 bases, with 11 bases between them. The CDR3 loop spans 13 amino acids. The germline CDR1 and CDR2 sequences are LNHNV and YYDKDF (reference sequence). This CDR3 is CATSSESGAEAFF. The CDR3 bases are TGTGCCACCAGCAGTGAATCAGGTGCTGAAGCTTTCTTT.

The table lists this clone with a few counts. The V gene is TRBV6-5, the J gene TRBJ1-1, with a tentative D call TRBD1 (5 bases). Per germline, CDR1 MNHEY and CDR2 SVGAGI. Trimming left V 6 bases short and J 3 bases short, with 11 bases between. CDR3 length: 13 amino acids. The CDR3 sequence: CASSYGGDTEAFF. The CDR3 nucleotides are TGTGCCAGCAGCTACGGAGGGGACACTGAAGCTTTCTTT.

The chain employs TRBV7-9 and TRBJ1-1; 10 bases match TRBD1. V dropped 5 bases and J dropped 11; count of bases not matched to a gene: 5. Per the germline V gene, CDR1 is SEHNR and CDR2 is FQNEAQ (reference sequence). This CDR3 has 12 residues. The CDR3: CASSPGTGDAFF. For the CDR3, the DNA is TGTGCCAGCAGCCCCGGGACAGGGGACGCTTTCTTT. The variable domain in full, with the rest retrieved from reference TRBV7-9 and TRBJ1-1, is DTGVSQNPRHKITKRGQNVTFRCDPISEHNRLYWYRQTLGQGPEFLTYFQNEAQLEKSRLLSDRFSAERPKGSFSTLEIQRTEQGDSAMYLCASSPGTGDAFFGQGTRLTVV.

This clone has only one observation. The chain is built from TRBV3-1 (or the pseudogene TRBV3-2) and TRBJ1-2; 10 bases line up with TRBD1. J lost 4 bases, V lost 0 bases, and 2 bases had no gene match. Germline V gene data show CDR1 as LGHDT and CDR2 as YNNKEL (reference sequence). This CDR3 region has 15 residues. In DNA form, the CDR3 reads TGTGCCAGCAGCCAAGATGACAGGGGGCTCTATGGCTACACCTTC. Its protein is CASSQDDRGLYGYTF.

J is TRBJ2-3 and V is TRBV6-5, with 9 bases aligning to TRBD2. With 0 bases clipped from V and 0 bases from J, the junction kept 1 base outside the gene matches. This CDR3 contains 16 residues. Per the germline V gene, CDR1 is MNHEY and CDR2 is SVGAGI. The CDR3 DNA sequence: TGTGCCAGCAGTTACTCTCTAGCGGGAAGCACAGATACGCAGTATTTT. Amino acid sequence: CASSYSLAGSTDTQYF.

This chain uses TRBV7-3 with TRBJ1-2, with 7 bases matching TRBD1. Losses at the gene ends were 2 bases for V and 6 bases for J; bases not matched to a gene: 12. CDR1 and CDR2 from the germline V gene are SGHTA and FQGTGA. CDR3 length equals 16 residues. The chain's CDR3 is CASSLSSYRGADGYTF. As DNA, the CDR3 is TGTGCCAGCAGCTTATCCTCTTACAGGGGCGCGGATGGCTACACCTTC.

The V call is TRBV13, the J call TRBJ1-2; D remains ambiguous. The CDR3 totals 17 residues. The germline CDR1 and CDR2 sequences are PRHDT and FYEKMQ (reference sequence). Trimming took 2 bases from V and 0 from J, leaving 16 bases between them. CDR3 residues: CASSLRRPVFSNYGYTF. The CDR3 DNA follows: TGTGCCAGCAGCTTAAGGCGGCCAGTTTTTTCTAACTATGGCTACACCTTC.